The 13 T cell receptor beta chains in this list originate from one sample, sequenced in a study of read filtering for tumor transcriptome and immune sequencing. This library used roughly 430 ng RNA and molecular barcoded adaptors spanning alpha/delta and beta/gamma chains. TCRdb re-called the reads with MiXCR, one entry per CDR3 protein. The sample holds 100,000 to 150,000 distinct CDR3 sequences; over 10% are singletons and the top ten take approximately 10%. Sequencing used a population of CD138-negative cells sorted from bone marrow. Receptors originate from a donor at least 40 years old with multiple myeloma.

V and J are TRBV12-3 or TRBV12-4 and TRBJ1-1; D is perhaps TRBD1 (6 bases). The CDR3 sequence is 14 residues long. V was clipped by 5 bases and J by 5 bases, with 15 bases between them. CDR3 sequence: CASSGQRRRTEAFF. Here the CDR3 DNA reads TGTGCCAGCAGTGGACAGCGGCGGCGGACTGAAGCTTTCTTT.

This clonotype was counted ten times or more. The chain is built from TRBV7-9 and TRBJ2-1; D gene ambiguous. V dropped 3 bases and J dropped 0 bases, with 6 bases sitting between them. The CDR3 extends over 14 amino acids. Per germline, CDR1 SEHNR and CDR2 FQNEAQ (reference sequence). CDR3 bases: TGTGCCAGCAGCTTCGGAAGCTCCTACAATGAGCAGTTCTTC. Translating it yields CASSFGSSYNEQFF.

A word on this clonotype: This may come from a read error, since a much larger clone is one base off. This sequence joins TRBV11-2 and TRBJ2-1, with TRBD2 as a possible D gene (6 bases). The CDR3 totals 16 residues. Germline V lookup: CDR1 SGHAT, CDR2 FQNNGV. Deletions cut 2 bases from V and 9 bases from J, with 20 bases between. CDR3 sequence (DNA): TGTGCCAGCAGCTTACGGCGGGACCCATCCTCGGGTGAGCAGTTCTTC. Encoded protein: CASSLRRDPSSGEQFF.

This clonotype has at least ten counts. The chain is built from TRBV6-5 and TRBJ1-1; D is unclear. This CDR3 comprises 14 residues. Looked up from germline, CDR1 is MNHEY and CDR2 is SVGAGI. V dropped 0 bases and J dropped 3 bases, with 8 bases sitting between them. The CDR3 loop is CASSYSTSHTEAFF. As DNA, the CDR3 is TGTGCCAGCAGTTACTCAACTTCCCACACTGAAGCTTTCTTT.

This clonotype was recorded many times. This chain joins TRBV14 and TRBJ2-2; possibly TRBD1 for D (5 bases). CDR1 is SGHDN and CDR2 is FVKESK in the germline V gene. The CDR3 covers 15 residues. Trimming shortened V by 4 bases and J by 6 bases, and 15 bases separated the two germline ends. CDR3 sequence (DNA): TGTGCCAGCAGCCGGGGCCTAACCGCGGCCGGGGAGCTGTTTTTT. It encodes CASSRGLTAAGELFF.

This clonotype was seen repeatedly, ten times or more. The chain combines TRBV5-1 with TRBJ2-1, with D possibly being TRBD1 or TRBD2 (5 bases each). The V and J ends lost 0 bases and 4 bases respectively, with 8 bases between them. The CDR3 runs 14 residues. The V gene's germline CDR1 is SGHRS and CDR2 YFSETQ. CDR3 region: CASSLDGGYNEQFF. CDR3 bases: TGCGCCAGCAGCTTGGATGGGGGATACAATGAGCAGTTCTTC.

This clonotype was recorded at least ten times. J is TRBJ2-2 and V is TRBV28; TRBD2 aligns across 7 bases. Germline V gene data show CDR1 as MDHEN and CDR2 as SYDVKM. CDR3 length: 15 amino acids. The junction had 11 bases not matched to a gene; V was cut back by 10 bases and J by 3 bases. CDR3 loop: CATHRISGDTGELFF. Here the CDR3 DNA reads TGTGCCACCCACCGAATCAGCGGGGACACCGGGGAGCTGTTTTTT.

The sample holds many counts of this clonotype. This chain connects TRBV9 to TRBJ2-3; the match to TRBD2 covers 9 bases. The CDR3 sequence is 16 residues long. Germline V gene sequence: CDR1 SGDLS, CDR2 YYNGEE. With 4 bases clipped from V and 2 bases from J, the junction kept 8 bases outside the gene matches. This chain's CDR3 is CASSTASGAITDTQYF. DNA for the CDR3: TGTGCCAGCAGCACGGCTAGCGGGGCTATCACAGATACGCAGTATTTT.

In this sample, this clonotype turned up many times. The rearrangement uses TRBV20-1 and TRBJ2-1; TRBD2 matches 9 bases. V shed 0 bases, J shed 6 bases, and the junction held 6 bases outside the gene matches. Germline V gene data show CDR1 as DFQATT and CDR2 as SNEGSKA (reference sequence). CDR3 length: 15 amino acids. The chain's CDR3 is CSARDLLAGSNEQFF. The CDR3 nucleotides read TGCAGTGCTAGAGATCTCCTAGCGGGAAGCAATGAGCAGTTCTTC.

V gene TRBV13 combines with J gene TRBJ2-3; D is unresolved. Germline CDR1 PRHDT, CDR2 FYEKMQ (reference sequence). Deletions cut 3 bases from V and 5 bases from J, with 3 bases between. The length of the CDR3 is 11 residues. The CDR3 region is CASSLQDTQYF. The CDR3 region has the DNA TGTGCCAGCAGCTTGCAAGATACGCAGTATTTT.

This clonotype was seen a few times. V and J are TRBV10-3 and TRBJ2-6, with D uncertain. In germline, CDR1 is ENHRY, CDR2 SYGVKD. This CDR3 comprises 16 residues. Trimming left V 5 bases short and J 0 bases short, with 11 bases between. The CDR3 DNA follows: TGTGCCATCAGTCGGACGGATAGCTCTGGGGCCAACGTCCTGACTTTC. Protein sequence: CAISRTDSSGANVLTF.

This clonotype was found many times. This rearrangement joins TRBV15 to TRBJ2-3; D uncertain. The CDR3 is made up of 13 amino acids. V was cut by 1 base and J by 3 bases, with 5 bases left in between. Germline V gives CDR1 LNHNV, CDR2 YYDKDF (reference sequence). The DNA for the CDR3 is TGTGCCACCAGCAGAGTCCGTACAGATACGCAGTATTTT. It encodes CATSRVRTDTQYF.

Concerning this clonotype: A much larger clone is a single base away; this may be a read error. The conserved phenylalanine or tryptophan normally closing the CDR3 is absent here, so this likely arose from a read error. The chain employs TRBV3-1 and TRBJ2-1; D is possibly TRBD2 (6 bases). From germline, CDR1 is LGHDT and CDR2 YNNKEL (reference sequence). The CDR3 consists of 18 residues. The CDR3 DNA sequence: TGTGCCAGCAGCGGTCGGAAGGGGTACGGGAGCTCCTACAATGGGCAGTTCCTC. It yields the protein CASSGRKGYGSSYNGQFL.